Following are 13 T cell receptor beta chains from one sample sequenced in a study of blood T cells in healthy people across ages. Using a J-beta primer mix together with a sample-barcoded 5' primer, a second PCR was run for roughly 6 to 11 cycles. TCRdb fed the 5' RACE reads into MiXCR, producing one record per CDR3 protein. The sample lists 650,000 to 1,000,000 distinct CDR3 sequences, approximately 35% occurring once. The sample was blood. The receptors were sampled from a man aged 18 to 35 in good health.

This clonotype was counted between two and nine times. This chain uses TRBV7-2 with TRBJ2-1; D gene unclear. Per germline, CDR1 SGHTA and CDR2 FQGNSA. This CDR3 has 15 amino acids. V lost 4 bases and J 5 bases, leaving 15 bases between the germline ends. CDR3 DNA: TGTGCCAGCAGCTCCAACAATTGGGCGGACAATGAGCAGTTCTTC. Translation gives CASSSNNWADNEQFF. The full variable domain, with the rest looked up from reference TRBV7-2 and TRBJ2-1, is GAGVSQSPSNKVTEKGKDVELRCDPISGHTALYWYRQSLGQGLEFLIYFQGNSAPDKSGLPSDRFSAERTGGSVSTLTIQRTQQEDSAVYLCASSSNNWADNEQFFGPGTRLTVL.

At least ten counts were recorded for this clonotype. V usage is TRBV6-2 or TRBV6-3 and J usage is TRBJ2-3, with 11 bases fitting TRBD2. CDR1 is MNHEY, CDR2 SVGEGT, per germline. The CDR3 has 20 residues. J lost 4 bases, V lost 8 bases, and 23 bases had no gene match. The CDR3 DNA reads as TGTGCCAGCGGGACGAGACCGGGACTAGCGGACCCCTGGGGGCCAGATACGCAGTATTTT. It yields the protein CASGTRPGLADPWGPDTQYF.

The V call is TRBV5-1, the J call TRBJ2-1; 12 positions match TRBD2. V dropped 4 bases and J dropped 4; count of bases not matched to a gene: 15. Germline lookup yields CDR1 SGHRS and CDR2 YFSETQ. The CDR3 spans 19 residues. CDR3 in DNA: TGCGCCAGCAGCATCGGGACTAGCGGGTGGAGGGGTACGTACAATGAGCAGTTCTTC. Residues: CASSIGTSGWRGTYNEQFF.

The V and J genes are TRBV20-1 and TRBJ1-1, with D possibly TRBD1 on 5 matching bases. Germline loops: CDR1 DFQATT, CDR2 SNEGSKA (reference sequence). The CDR3 totals 12 residues. Deletions cut 1 base from V and 5 bases from J, with 8 bases between. DNA for the CDR3: TGCAGTGCTAGAGTTGGACAAACTGAAGCTTTCTTT. Protein sequence: CSARVGQTEAFF.

This clonotype has just a few counts. This chain joins TRBV9 and TRBJ2-4; D may be TRBD1 (6 bases). Germline CDR1 and CDR2: SGDLS and YYNGEE. The CDR3 runs 16 residues. Trimming took off 0 bases at V and 1 base at J, with 11 bases between the two ends. The CDR3 nucleotides are TGTGCCAGCAGCGTAGCTGGGCAGGGGGCCAAAAACATTCAGTACTTC. Translating it yields CASSVAGQGAKNIQYF.

The V and J genes are TRBV7-9 and TRBJ2-2; tentatively, D is TRBD1 (6 bases). The CDR3 runs 14 residues. Trimming stripped 0 bases from V and 6 bases from J, with 8 bases between. Germline assignment: CDR1 SEHNR and CDR2 FQNEAQ (reference sequence). The CDR3 sequence: CASSLAAGAGELFF. CDR3 bases: TGTGCCAGCAGCTTAGCGGCAGGGGCCGGGGAGCTGTTTTTT.

This clonotype was seen ten or more times. The chain uses TRBV7-2 and TRBJ2-3; tentatively, D is TRBD2 (6 bases). Trimming stripped 5 bases from V and 3 bases from J, with 18 bases between. Germline CDR1 SGHTA, CDR2 FQGNSA. The CDR3 is made up of 16 amino acids. This CDR3 reads CASSPRGTFWTDTQYF. The DNA for the CDR3 is TGTGCCAGCAGCCCACGGGGGACTTTCTGGACAGATACGCAGTATTTT.

For this clonotype: One base away lies a much larger clone, so this may be a sequencing read error. The chain recombines TRBV15 with TRBJ2-1, with D unclear. Near its end, the DNA agrees better with TRBJ2-7, so the J call may be wrong. CDR1 is LNHNV, CDR2 YYDKDF, per germline (reference sequence). There are 13 residues in the CDR3. The CDR3 spells CATRQISYNEQYF. For the CDR3, the DNA is TGTGCCACCAGACAGATCTCCTACAATGAGCAGTACTTC.

This clonotype was picked up many times. The rearrangement joins TRBV10-3 to TRBJ2-5; D may be TRBD1 (5 bases). Germline V lookup: CDR1 ENHRY, CDR2 SYGVKD. The CDR3 consists of 15 residues. V dropped 3 bases and J dropped 3 bases, with 14 bases sitting between them. This CDR3 is CAISEGVKVEETQYF. DNA for the CDR3: TGTGCCATCAGTGAAGGGGTAAAGGTCGAAGAGACCCAGTACTTC.

V is TRBV20-1 and J is TRBJ2-4, with 7 bases matching TRBD2. V shed 3 bases and J 15 bases; nucleotides not matched to a gene: 14. Germline loops: CDR1 DFQATT, CDR2 SNEGSKA (reference sequence). The CDR3 extends over 13 amino acids. The CDR3 sequence: CSARGGWQNELYF. As DNA, the CDR3 is TGCAGTGCTAGGGGAGGGTGGCAGAACGAGCTGTACTTC.

In its sample, this clonotype was seen many times. V is TRBV6-5 and J is TRBJ2-5; possible D gene TRBD2, 6 bases. This CDR3 is 14 amino acids long. V was cut by 2 bases and J by 2 bases, with 9 bases left in between. Looked up from germline, CDR1 is MNHEY and CDR2 is SVGAGI. CDR3 region: CASSYGGEQETQYF. CDR3 in DNA: TGTGCCAGCAGTTACGGAGGGGAGCAAGAGACCCAGTACTTC.

The CDR3 here is CATSDSDRSPDTQYF. The CDR3 nucleotides read TGTGCCACCAGTGATTCCGACAGGTCCCCAGATACGCAGTATTTT. The chain recombines TRBV24-1 with TRBJ2-3; D may be TRBD1 (6 bases). Per germline, CDR1 KGHDR and CDR2 SFDVKD. Trimming took off 2 bases at V and 4 bases at J, with 12 bases between the two ends. The CDR3 extends over 15 amino acids.

The chain uses TRBV14 and TRBJ1-1; D not resolved. Looked up from germline, CDR1 is SGHDN and CDR2 is FVKESK. The V end lost 1 base, the J end lost 5 bases, and 8 bases lay between the germline ends. This CDR3 is built from 13 residues. The CDR3 nucleotides are TGTGCCAGCAGCCAAGGAAGAAGGACTGAAGCTTTCTTT. Protein sequence: CASSQGRRTEAFF.